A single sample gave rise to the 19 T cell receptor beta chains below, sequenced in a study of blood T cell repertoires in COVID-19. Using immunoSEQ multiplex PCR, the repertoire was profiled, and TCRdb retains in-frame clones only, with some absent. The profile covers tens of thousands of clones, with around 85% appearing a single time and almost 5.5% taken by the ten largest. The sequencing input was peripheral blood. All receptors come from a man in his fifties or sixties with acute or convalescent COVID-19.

CDR3 loop: CASSFISANEQYF. DNA of the CDR3: TGTGCCAGCAGCTTTATCTCCGCGAACGAGCAGTACTTC. J is TRBJ2-7 and V is TRBV7-2, with D hard to call. Trimming stripped 3 bases from V and 5 bases from J, with 11 bases between. The CDR3 has 13 amino acids. Per germline, CDR1 SGHTA and CDR2 FQGNSA.

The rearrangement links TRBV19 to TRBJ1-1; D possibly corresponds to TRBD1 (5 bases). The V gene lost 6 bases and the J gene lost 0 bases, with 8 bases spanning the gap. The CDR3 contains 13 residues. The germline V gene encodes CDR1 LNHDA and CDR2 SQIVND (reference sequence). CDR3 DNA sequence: TGTGCCAGTAGCCCGACAGTGAACACTGAAGCTTTCTTT. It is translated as CASSPTVNTEAFF.

The CDR3 DNA follows: TGTGCCAGCAGCCCCGGGTCAGGGGGCCCGAACACTGAAGCTTTCTTT. Translation gives CASSPGSGGPNTEAFF. The rearrangement uses TRBV11-3 and TRBJ1-1, with 8 bases aligning to TRBD1. The length of the CDR3 is 16 residues. J gave up 1 base and V 5 bases, and 9 bases lay outside the gene matches. From germline, CDR1 is SGHNT and CDR2 YENEEA.

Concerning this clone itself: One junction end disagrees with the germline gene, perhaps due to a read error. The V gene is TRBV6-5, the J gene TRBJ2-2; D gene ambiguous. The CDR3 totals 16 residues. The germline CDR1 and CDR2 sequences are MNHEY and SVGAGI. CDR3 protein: CASSNSWVSGTGELFF. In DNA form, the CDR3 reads TGTGCCAGCAGTAACTCCTGGGTGTCGGGCACCGGGGAGCTGTTTTTT.

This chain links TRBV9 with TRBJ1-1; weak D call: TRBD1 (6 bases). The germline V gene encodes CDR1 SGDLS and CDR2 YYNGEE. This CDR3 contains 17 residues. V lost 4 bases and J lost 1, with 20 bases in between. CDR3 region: CASSKVPPTQGNTEAFF. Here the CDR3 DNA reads TGTGCCAGCAGCAAAGTCCCCCCCACACAGGGGAACACTGAAGCTTTCTTT.

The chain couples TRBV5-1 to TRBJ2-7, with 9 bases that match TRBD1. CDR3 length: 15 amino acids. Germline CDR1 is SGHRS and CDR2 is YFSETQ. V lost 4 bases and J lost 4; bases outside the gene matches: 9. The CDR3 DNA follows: TGCGCCAGCAGCGACCCGGGACAGGGCTCGTACGAGCAGTACTTC. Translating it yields CASSDPGQGSYEQYF.

CDR3 DNA: TGTGCCTGGAGTGGGCGTACAGTAGATGTAGGCTACACCTTC. Encoded protein: CAWSGRTVDVGYTF. This rearrangement joins TRBV30 to TRBJ1-2; D uncertain. Germline V lookup: CDR1 GTSNPN, CDR2 SVGIG (reference sequence). This CDR3 has 14 residues. V lost 1 base and J lost 8, with 17 bases in between.

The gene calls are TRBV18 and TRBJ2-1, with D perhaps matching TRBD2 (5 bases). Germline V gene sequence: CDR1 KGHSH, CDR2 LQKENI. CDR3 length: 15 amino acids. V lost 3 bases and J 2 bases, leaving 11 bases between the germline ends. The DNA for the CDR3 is TGTGCCAGCTCACCCGCGGGCAGGACCTACAATGAGCAGTTCTTC. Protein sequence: CASSPAGRTYNEQFF.

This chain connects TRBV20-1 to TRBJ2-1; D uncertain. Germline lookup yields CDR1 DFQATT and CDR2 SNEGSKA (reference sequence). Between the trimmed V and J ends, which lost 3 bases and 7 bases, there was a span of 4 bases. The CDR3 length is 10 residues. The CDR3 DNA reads TGCAGTGCTAGCTTTAATGAGCAGTTCTTC. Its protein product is CSASFNEQFF.

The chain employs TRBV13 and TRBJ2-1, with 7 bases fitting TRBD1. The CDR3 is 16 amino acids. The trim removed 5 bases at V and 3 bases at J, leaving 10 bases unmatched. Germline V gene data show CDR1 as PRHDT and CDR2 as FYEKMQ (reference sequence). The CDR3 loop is CASSRDRDSLYNEQFF. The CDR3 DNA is TGTGCCAGCAGCCGCGACCGGGACAGCCTCTACAATGAGCAGTTCTTC.

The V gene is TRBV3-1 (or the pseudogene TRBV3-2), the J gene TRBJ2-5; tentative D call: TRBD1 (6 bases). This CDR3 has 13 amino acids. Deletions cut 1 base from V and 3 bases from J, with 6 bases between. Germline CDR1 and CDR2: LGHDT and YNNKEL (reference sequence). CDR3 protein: CASSQAGEETQYF. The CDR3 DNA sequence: TGTGCCAGCAGCCAAGCAGGGGAAGAGACCCAGTACTTC.

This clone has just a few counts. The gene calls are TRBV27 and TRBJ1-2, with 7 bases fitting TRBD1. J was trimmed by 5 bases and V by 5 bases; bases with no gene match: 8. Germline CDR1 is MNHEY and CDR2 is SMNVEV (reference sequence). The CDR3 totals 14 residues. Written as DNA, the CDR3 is TGTGCCAGCAGTGCCGGGACAGTACTATATGGCTACACCTTC. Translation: CASSAGTVLYGYTF.

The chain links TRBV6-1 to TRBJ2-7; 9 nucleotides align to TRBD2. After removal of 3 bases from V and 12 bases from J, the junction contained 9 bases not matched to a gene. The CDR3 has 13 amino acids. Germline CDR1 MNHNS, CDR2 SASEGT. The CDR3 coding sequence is TGTGCCAGCAGTGAGGCGGGGGGGCGCTCCGGGTACTTC. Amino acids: CASSEAGGRSGYF.

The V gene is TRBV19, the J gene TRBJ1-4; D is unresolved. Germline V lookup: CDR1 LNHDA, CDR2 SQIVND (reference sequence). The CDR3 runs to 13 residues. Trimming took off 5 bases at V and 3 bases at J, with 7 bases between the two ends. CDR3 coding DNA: TGTGCCAGTAGTCCACTTTCTAATGAAAAACTGTTTTTT. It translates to CASSPLSNEKLFF.

The CDR3 sequence is CASSLVGGARDTQYF. The DNA of the CDR3 is TGTGCCAGCAGTCTGGTCGGGGGGGCCCGAGATACGCAGTATTTT. This sequence joins TRBV5-4 and TRBJ2-3; 8 nucleotides line up with TRBD2. Germline trimming cut 5 bases from V and 5 bases from J; bases unmatched to any gene: 10. This CDR3 contains 15 residues. Germline CDR1 SGHNT, CDR2 YYREEE (reference sequence). The full variable domain, completed using reference TRBV5-4 and TRBJ2-3, is ETGVTQSPTHLIKTRGQQVTLRCSSQSGHNTVSWYQQALGQGPQFIFQYYREEENGRGNFPPRFSGLQFPNYSSELNVNALELDDSALYLCASSLVGGARDTQYFGPGTRLTVL.

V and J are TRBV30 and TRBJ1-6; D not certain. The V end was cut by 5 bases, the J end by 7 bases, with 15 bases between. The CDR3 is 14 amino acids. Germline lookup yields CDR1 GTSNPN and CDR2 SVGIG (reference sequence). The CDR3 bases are TGTGCCTGGCGAGCGACTGGTACCAATTCACCCCTCCACTTT. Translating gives CAWRATGTNSPLHF. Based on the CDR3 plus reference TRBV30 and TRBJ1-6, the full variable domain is SQTIHQWPATLVQPVGSPLSLECTVEGTSNPNLYWYRQAAGRGLQLLFYSVGIGQISSEVPQNLSASRPQDRQFILSSKKLLLSDSGFYLCAWRATGTNSPLHFGNGTRLTVT.

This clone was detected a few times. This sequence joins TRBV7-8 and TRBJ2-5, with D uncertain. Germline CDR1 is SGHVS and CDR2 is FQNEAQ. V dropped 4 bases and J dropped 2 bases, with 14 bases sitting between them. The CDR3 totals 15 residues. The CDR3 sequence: CASSSELAPQETQYF. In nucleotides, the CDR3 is TGTGCCAGCAGCTCTGAGTTAGCCCCGCAAGAGACCCAGTACTTC. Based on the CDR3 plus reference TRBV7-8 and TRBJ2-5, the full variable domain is GAGVSQSPRYKVAKRGQDVALRCDPISGHVSLFWYQQALGQGPEFLTYFQNEAQLDKSGLPSDRFFAERPEGSVSTLKIQRTQQEDSAVYLCASSSELAPQETQYFGPGTRLLVL.

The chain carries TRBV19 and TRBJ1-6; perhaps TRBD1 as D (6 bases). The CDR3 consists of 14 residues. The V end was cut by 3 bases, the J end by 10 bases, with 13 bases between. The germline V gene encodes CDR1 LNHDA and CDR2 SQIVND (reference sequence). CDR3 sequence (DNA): TGTGCCAGTAGTATGTACAGGGACGGCTCACCCCTCCACTTT. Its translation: CASSMYRDGSPLHF.

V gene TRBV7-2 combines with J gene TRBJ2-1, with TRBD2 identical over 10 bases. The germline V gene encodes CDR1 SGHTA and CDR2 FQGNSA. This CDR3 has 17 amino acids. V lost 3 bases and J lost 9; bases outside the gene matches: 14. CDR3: CASSFRRALAGAGEQFF. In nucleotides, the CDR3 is TGTGCCAGCAGCTTCCGCCGAGCCCTAGCGGGGGCGGGTGAGCAGTTCTTC.